This entry describes one TCR beta chain. This sample stems from a study of blood T cell repertoires in COVID-19. V was clipped by 5 bases and J by 3 bases; unmatched bases: 13. The CDR3 has 17 amino acids. Germline V gene sequence: CDR1 SGHTA, CDR2 FQGNSA. TCRdb's table, derived via immunoSEQ multiplex PCR, lists solely in-frame clones and lacks some. The data show tens of thousands of clones, over 90% seen once. The chain joins TRBV7-2 to TRBJ1-1, with 9 bases identical to TRBD1. Sequenced: peripheral blood. This clonotype was sampled from a human donor with active COVID-19. The donor label of this sample is uncertain. This chain's CDR3 is CASSPTGTGFGYTEAFF. For the CDR3, the DNA is TGTGCCAGCAGCCCTACCGGGACAGGGTTTGGGTACACTGAAGCTTTCTTT.